These 14 T cell receptor beta chains were sequenced from one sample in a study of T-cell reconstitution after alpha-beta-depleted transplantation in children. Molecular barcoding with unique molecular identifiers was used for the TCRbeta library. Each CDR3 protein gets one entry after TCRdb re-called the PCR reads with MiXCR. The sample lists 250,000 or so distinct CDR3 sequences, under 9.5% occurring once. The sample was PBMCs, mostly from graft donor cells, taken 180 days after TCRalphabeta/CD19-depleted stem cell transplant. The receptors here all came from a male patient aged 10 to 17 who had a stem cell transplant for acute lymphoblastic leukemia, so the T cells may come from the graft donor.

This clonotype was seen at least ten times. The gene calls are TRBV5-1 and TRBJ2-3, with D hard to call. This CDR3 region has 15 residues. Per the germline V gene, CDR1 is SGHRS and CDR2 is YFSETQ. Trimming removed 4 bases from V and 0 bases from J, with 12 bases in between. In DNA form, the CDR3 reads TGCGCCAGCAGCGGGGAAGGCGCGAGCACAGATACGCAGTATTTT. Amino acids: CASSGEGASTDTQYF.

About this clonotype itself: One base away lies a much larger clone, so this may be a sequencing read error. The chain uses TRBV6-5 and TRBJ2-5; D is unresolved. The V and J ends lost 5 bases and 0 bases respectively, with 10 bases between them. Germline CDR1 is MNHEY and CDR2 is SVGAGI. The CDR3 consists of 14 residues. CDR3 nucleotides: TGTGCCAGCAGTCACGACCGCTACCAAGAGACCCAGTACTTC. Amino acids: CASSHDRYQETQYF.

This clonotype appeared many times. The rearrangement links TRBV15 to TRBJ2-4; tentatively, D is TRBD2 (6 bases). Per germline, CDR1 LNHNV and CDR2 YYDKDF (reference sequence). CDR3 length equals 16 residues. V was clipped by 0 bases and J by 0 bases, with 9 bases between them. Here the CDR3 DNA reads TGTGCCACCAGCAGAGAGTTGGGACTAGCCAAAAACATTCAGTACTTC. Protein: CATSRELGLAKNIQYF.

This clonotype was seen repeatedly, ten times or more. The J gene is TRBJ1-1, the V gene TRBV12-3 or TRBV12-4; D call uncertain. The V end was cut by 5 bases, the J end by 11 bases, with 15 bases between. The CDR3 loop spans 12 amino acids. In nucleotides, the CDR3 is TGTGCCAGCAGTCGTGGACGGGTTGACGCTTTCTTT. It specifies CASSRGRVDAFF.

This clonotype showed up many times. V is TRBV4-3 and J is TRBJ2-5; D unresolved. V gave up 0 bases and J gave up 3 bases, with 11 bases separating them. Germline V CDR1 and CDR2: LGHNA, YSLEER. The CDR3 is 15 amino acids. The CDR3 coding sequence is TGCGCCAGCAGCCAAGATTTGGGTACTAAAGAGACCCAGTACTTC. Translated: CASSQDLGTKETQYF.

This clonotype was observed many times. The V gene is TRBV20-1, the J gene TRBJ2-1; 8 nucleotides align to TRBD2. V shed 5 bases, J shed 9 bases, and the junction held 3 bases outside the gene matches. This CDR3 is 11 amino acids long. Germline V gene lookup returns CDR1 DFQATT and CDR2 SNEGSKA (reference sequence). CDR3 residues: CSAGTSLEQFF. The CDR3 DNA reads TGCAGTGCTGGGACTAGTCTTGAGCAGTTCTTC.

The table lists this clonotype with many counts. The chain links TRBV28 to TRBJ2-3; D is perhaps TRBD2 (5 bases). V gave up 5 bases and J gave up 5 bases, with 14 bases separating them. This CDR3 comprises 14 residues. Per the germline V gene, CDR1 is MDHEN and CDR2 is SYDVKM. As DNA, the CDR3 is TGTGCCAGCAGTCCGGACTCTCTAGGAGATACGCAGTATTTT. Translating gives CASSPDSLGDTQYF. The entire variable domain, with the rest obtained from reference TRBV28 and TRBJ2-3, is as follows: DVKVTQSSRYLVKRTGEKVFLECVQDMDHENMFWYRQDPGLGLRLIYFSYDVKMKEKGDIPEGYSVSREKKERFSLILESASTNQTSMYLCASSPDSLGDTQYFGPGTRLTVL.

This clonotype was found many times. The chain uses TRBV6-5 and TRBJ2-7; tentative D call: TRBD1 (6 bases). Deletions cut 2 bases from V and 5 bases from J, with 13 bases between. The CDR3 sequence is 14 residues long. The germline gives CDR1 MNHEY, CDR2 SVGAGI. For the CDR3, the DNA is TGTGCCAGCAGTTACGCGTTGACAGGCCACGAGCAGTACTTC. Translated, it gives CASSYALTGHEQYF.

This clonotype showed up many times. The chain joins TRBV7-2 to TRBJ1-1; D uncertain. The CDR3 has 15 residues. The V and J ends lost 2 bases and 0 bases respectively, with 10 bases between them. Germline-derived CDR1 and CDR2 are SGHTA and FQGNSA. The CDR3 spells CASSLPGLVNTEAFF. The DNA of the CDR3 is TGTGCCAGCAGCTTACCGGGGTTGGTGAACACTGAAGCTTTCTTT.

This clonotype has at least ten counts. This sequence joins TRBV7-3 and TRBJ2-1, with 8 bases fitting TRBD1. The V and J ends lost 6 bases and 6 bases, in that order; junction bases with no gene match: 10. This CDR3 has 15 residues. Per germline, CDR1 SGHTA and CDR2 FQGTGA. DNA for the CDR3: TGTGCCAGCAGTACAACAGGGGGAAGTATCAATGAGCAGTTCTTC. It yields the protein CASSTTGGSINEQFF.

Many counts were recorded for this clonotype. The J gene is TRBJ2-7, the V gene TRBV9; D may be TRBD1 or TRBD2 (5 bases each). The CDR3 runs to 14 residues. From germline, CDR1 is SGDLS and CDR2 YYNGEE. Trimming stripped 1 base from V and 3 bases from J, with 11 bases between. The chain's CDR3 is CASSVRDGDYEQYF. In DNA, the CDR3 is TGTGCCAGCAGCGTAAGGGACGGAGACTACGAGCAGTACTTC.

Ten or more counts support this clonotype. DNA of the CDR3: TGTGCCAGCAGCCTACAGGGGGGGATATCCTACGAGCAGTACTTC. It codes for CASSLQGGISYEQYF. This sequence joins TRBV7-2 and TRBJ2-7; tentatively, D is TRBD1 (8 bases). Germline CDR1 and CDR2: SGHTA and FQGNSA. This CDR3 spans 15 amino acids. Between the trimmed V and J ends, which lost 5 bases and 1 base, there was a span of 15 bases.

This clonotype was observed at least ten times. V and J are TRBV2 and TRBJ2-3; 12 positions agree with TRBD2. V dropped 6 bases and J dropped 6; count of bases not matched to a gene: 10. The CDR3 is 16 amino acids. The V gene's germline CDR1 is SNHLY and CDR2 FYNNEI. This chain's CDR3 is CASRPQTSGSKDTQYF. CDR3 DNA: TGTGCCAGCAGGCCCCAGACTAGCGGGAGTAAGGATACGCAGTATTTT.

This clonotype has a count of ten or more. The chain carries TRBV18 and TRBJ2-1; D call uncertain. Germline V gene sequence: CDR1 KGHSH, CDR2 LQKENI. V was cut by 2 bases and J by 1 base, with 12 bases left in between. The CDR3 consists of 16 residues. CDR3 sequence reads: CASSPTSMASYNEQFF. CDR3 bases: TGTGCCAGCTCACCAACTTCTATGGCGTCCTACAATGAGCAGTTCTTC. Looking up the rest from reference TRBV18 and TRBJ2-1 gives the full variable domain: NAGVMQNPRHLVRRRGQEARLRCSPMKGHSHVYWYRQLPEEGLKFMVYLQKENIIDESGMPKERFSAEFPKEGPSILRIQQVVRGDSAAYFCASSPTSMASYNEQFFGPGTRLTVL.